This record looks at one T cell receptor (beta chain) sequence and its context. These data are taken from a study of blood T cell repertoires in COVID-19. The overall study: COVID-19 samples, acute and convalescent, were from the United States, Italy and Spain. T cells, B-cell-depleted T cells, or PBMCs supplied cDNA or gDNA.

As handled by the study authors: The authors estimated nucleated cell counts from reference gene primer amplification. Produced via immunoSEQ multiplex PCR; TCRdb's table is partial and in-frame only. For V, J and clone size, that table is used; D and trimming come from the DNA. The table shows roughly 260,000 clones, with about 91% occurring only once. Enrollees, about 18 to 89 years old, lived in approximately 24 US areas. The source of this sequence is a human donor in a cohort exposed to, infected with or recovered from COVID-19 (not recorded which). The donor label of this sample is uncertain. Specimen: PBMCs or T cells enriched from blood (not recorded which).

The chain's CDR3 is CASSPTGSNQPQHF. The CDR3 DNA reads TGCGCCAGCAGCCCGACAGGGAGCAATCAGCCCCAGCATTTT. J is TRBJ1-5 and V is TRBV5-1, with 7 bases aligning to TRBD1. The CDR3 contains 14 residues. Germline CDR1 SGHRS, CDR2 YFSETQ. The trim removed 4 bases at V and 1 base at J, leaving 2 bases unmatched.